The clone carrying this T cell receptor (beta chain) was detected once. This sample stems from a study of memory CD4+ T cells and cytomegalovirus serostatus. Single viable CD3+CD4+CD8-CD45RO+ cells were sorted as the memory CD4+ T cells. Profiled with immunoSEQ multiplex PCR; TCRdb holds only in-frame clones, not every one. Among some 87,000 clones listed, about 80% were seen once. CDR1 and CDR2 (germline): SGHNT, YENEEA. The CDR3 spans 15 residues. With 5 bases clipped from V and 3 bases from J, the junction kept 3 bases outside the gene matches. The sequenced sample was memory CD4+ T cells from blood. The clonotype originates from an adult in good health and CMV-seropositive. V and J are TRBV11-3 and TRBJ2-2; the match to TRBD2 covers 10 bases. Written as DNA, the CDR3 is TGTGCCAGCAGCCAAGGACTAGCGGACACCGGGGAGCTGTTTTTT. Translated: CASSQGLADTGELFF.